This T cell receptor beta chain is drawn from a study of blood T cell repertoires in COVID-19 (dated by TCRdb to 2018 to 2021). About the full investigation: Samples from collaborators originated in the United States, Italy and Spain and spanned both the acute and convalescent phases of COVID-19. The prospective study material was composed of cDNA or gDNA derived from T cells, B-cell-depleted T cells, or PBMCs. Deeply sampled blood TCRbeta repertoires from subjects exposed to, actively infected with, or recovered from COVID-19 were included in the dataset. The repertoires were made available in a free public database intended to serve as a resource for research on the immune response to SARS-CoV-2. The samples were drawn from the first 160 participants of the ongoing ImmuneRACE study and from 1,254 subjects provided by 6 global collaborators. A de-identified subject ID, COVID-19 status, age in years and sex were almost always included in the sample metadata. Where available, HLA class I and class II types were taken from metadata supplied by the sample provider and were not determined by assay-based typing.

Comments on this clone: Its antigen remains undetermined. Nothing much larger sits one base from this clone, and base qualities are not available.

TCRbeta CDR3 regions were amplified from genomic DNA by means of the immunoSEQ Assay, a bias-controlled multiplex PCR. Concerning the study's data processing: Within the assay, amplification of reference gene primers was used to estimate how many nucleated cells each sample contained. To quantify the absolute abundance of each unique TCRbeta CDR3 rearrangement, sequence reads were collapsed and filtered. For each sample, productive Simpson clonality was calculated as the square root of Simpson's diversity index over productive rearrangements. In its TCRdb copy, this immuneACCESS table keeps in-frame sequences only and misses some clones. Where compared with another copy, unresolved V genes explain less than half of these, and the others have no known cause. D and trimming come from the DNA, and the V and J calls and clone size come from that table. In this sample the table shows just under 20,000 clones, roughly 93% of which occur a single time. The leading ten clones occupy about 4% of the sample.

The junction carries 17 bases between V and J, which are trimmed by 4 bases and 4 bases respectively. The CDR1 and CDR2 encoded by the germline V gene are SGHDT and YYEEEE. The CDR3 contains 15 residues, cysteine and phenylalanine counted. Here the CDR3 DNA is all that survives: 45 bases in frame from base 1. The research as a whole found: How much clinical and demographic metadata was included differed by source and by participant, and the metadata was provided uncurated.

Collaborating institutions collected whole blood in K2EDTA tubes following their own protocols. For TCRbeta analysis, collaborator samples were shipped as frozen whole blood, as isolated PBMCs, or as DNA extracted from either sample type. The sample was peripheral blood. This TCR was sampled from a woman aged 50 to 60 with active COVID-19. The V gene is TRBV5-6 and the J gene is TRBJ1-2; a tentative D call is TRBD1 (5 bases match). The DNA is TGTGCCAGCAGCCTGGGCCGGGGGGGAGCCTATGGCTACACCTTC. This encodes CASSLGRGGAYGYTF.